This is a list of T cell receptor beta chains from one sample in a study of blood T cell repertoires in COVID-19. Profiled with immunoSEQ multiplex PCR; TCRdb holds only in-frame clones, not every one. The table has roughly 500,000 clones, approximately 89% seen once. The sequencing input was peripheral blood. The receptors originated from a man aged 18 to 30 with COVID-19, enrolled during active disease. Both conserved end residues are part of each CDR3. D genes are given only for firm matches. Size is stated for part of the rows, as once, few or many counts, or as a class when the clone is expanded.

cdr3_aa	cdr3_nt	cdr3_length	d_call	clone_size	v_call	j_call
CASGLGSGVSDTQYF	TGTGCTAGTGGTTTGGGATCAGGGGTCTCAGATACGCAGTATTTT	15	-	-	TRBV12-5	TRBJ2-3
CASSVRLQSNNEQFF	TGTGCCAGCAGCGTAAGACTACAATCAAACAATGAGCAGTTCTTC	15	-	-	TRBV4-2	TRBJ2-1
CASSLGYEGSYGYTF	TGCGCCAGCAGCTTGGGTTACGAGGGAAGCTATGGCTACACCTTC	15	-	few	TRBV5-1	TRBJ1-2
CASDPGQVPNYGYTF	TGTGCCTCGGACCCGGGACAAGTACCTAACTATGGCTACACCTTC	15	-	-	TRBV30	TRBJ1-2
CASSLLQGITEAFF	TGTGCCAGCAGCCTTCTACAGGGGATCACTGAAGCTTTCTTT	14	TRBD1	-	TRBV5-4	TRBJ1-1
CASRIGTGVDTF	TGTGCCAGCAGGATCGGGACAGGGGTGGACACCTTC	12	TRBD1	-	TRBV2	TRBJ1-2
CASSMAGSSYNEQFF	TGTGCCAGTAGTATGGCCGGGAGCTCCTACAATGAGCAGTTCTTC	15	-	-	TRBV19	TRBJ2-1
CASSLALGDRAAADTQYF	TGTGCCAGCAGCTTAGCGCTCGGGGACAGGGCGGCTGCAGATACGCAGTATTTT	18	TRBD1	-	TRBV7-8	TRBJ2-3
CASSQGSTGEAGELFF	TGTGCCAGCAGCCAAGGTTCGACAGGGGAGGCCGGGGAGCTGTTTTTT	16	TRBD1	-	TRBV3-1/TRBV3-2	TRBJ2-2
CAWSPGSYGYTF	TGTGCCTGGAGCCCGGGGAGCTATGGCTACACCTTC	12	-	-	TRBV30	TRBJ1-2
CASSLSPPSNEQFF	TGTGCCAGCAGCTTAAGCCCTCCTTCGAATGAGCAGTTCTTC	14	-	-	TRBV13	TRBJ2-1
CATKTSGGHNEQFF	TGTGCCACTAAGACTAGCGGGGGACACAATGAGCAGTTCTTC	14	TRBD2	-	TRBV6-5	TRBJ2-1
CASSSGAGYEQYF	TGTGCCAGTAGTTCAGGGGCCGGTTACGAGCAGTACTTC	13	-	-	TRBV19	TRBJ2-7
CASSLSWPETQYF	TGCGCCAGCAGCCTTTCGTGGCCGGAGACCCAGTACTTC	13	-	once	TRBV10-1	TRBJ2-5
CASSLGGTGGYTQYF	TGTGCCAGCAGCCTCGGTGGGACAGGGGGATATACGCAGTATTTT	15	TRBD1	-	TRBV6-5	TRBJ2-3
CASSYLGTSGTDTQYF	TGTGCCAGCAGCTACCTCGGGACTAGCGGGACAGATACGCAGTATTTT	16	TRBD2	-	TRBV7-2	TRBJ2-3
CASSYSRTGGNSPLHF	TGTGCCAGCAGTTACTCTAGGACAGGGGGTAATTCACCCCTCCACTTT	16	TRBD1	-	TRBV6-6	TRBJ1-6
CASSLALGGAQETQYF	TGTGCCAGCAGCTTAGCGCTCGGGGGGGCACAAGAGACCCAGTACTTC	16	TRBD2	-	TRBV7-9	TRBJ2-5
CASSPRDRQETQYF	TGTGCCAGCAGCCCTAGGGACAGACAAGAGACCCAGTACTTC	14	TRBD1	once	TRBV5-6	TRBJ2-5
CASSSGTDTQYF	TGTGCCAGCAGTAGCGGCACAGATACGCAGTATTTT	12	-	-	TRBV12-3/TRBV12-4	TRBJ2-3
CASSVGHGLADTDTQYF	TGCGCCAGCTCGGTGGGTCATGGACTAGCGGATACAGATACGCAGTATTTT	17	TRBD2	-	TRBV5-1	TRBJ2-3
CASSEAVQATEAFF	TGTGCCAGCAGTGAAGCGGTACAGGCAACTGAAGCTTTCTTT	14	-	-	TRBV2	TRBJ1-1
CASSERGSYEQYF	TGTGCCAGCAGCGAGCGGGGATCTTACGAGCAGTACTTC	13	TRBD2	once	TRBV12-3/TRBV12-4	TRBJ2-7
CASSLGGRGNEKLFF	TGTGCCAGCAGCTTAGGGGGAAGGGGGAATGAAAAACTGTTTTTT	15	-	once	TRBV7-9	TRBJ1-4
CASSSTSGMTDTQYF	TGTGCCAGCAGCTCCACTAGCGGGATGACAGATACGCAGTATTTT	15	TRBD2	-	TRBV11-3	TRBJ2-3
CSVKIGDTEAFF	TGCAGCGTTAAGATAGGGGACACTGAAGCTTTCTTT	12	-	-	TRBV29-1	TRBJ1-1
CSVDAEGVYEQYF	TGCAGCGTTGATGCTGAGGGGGTCTACGAGCAGTACTTC	13	-	-	TRBV29-1	TRBJ2-7
CASSPGLAPYQETQYF	TGTGCCAGCAGCCCAGGACTAGCGCCGTACCAAGAGACCCAGTACTTC	16	TRBD2	-	TRBV7-9	TRBJ2-5
CASSYTGGSGEKLFF	TGTGCCAGCAGCTATACAGGGGGGAGTGGTGAAAAACTGTTTTTT	15	TRBD1	-	TRBV11-2	TRBJ1-4
CASSLRAPGSYNEQFF	TGTGCCAGCAGCTTACGAGCCCCGGGCTCCTACAATGAGCAGTTCTTC	16	-	-	TRBV7-2	TRBJ2-1
CSASLNTEAFF	TGCAGTGCTTCATTGAACACTGAAGCTTTCTTT	11	-	-	TRBV20-1	TRBJ1-1
CAWSRGGDTGELFF	TGTGCCTGGAGCAGGGGTGGAGACACCGGGGAGCTGTTTTTT	14	-	few	TRBV30	TRBJ2-2
CASRAGGTDTQYF	TGTGCCAGCAGAGCGGGAGGCACAGATACGCAGTATTTT	13	TRBD2	-	TRBV12-3/TRBV12-4	TRBJ2-3
CASSAGTSGTDTQYF	TGTGCCAGTAGCGCCGGGACTAGCGGCACAGATACGCAGTATTTT	15	TRBD2	-	TRBV19	TRBJ2-3
CASSQGYREGGEQYF	TGTGCCAGCAGCCAAGGATACCGGGAGGGCGGCGAGCAGTACTTC	15	TRBD2	-	TRBV3-1/TRBV3-2	TRBJ2-7
CSGQDGTGNTIYF	TGCAGCGGACAGGACGGTACTGGAAACACCATATATTTT	13	-	-	TRBV29-1	TRBJ1-3
CASSPRTTSNTQYF	TGTGCCAGCAGCCCTCGGACTACCTCTAATACGCAGTATTTT	14	-	-	TRBV5-5	TRBJ2-3
CASSPNGHEKLFF	TGTGCCAGCAGCCCTAATGGGCATGAAAAACTGTTTTTT	13	-	-	TRBV13	TRBJ1-4
CASSHEGTGLEQYF	TGTGCCAGCAGCCATGAAGGGACAGGCCTCGAGCAGTACTTC	14	TRBD1	once	TRBV5-4	TRBJ2-7
CASSPQGFEQYF	TGTGCCAGCAGTCCTCAGGGTTTCGAGCAGTACTTC	12	-	-	TRBV2	TRBJ2-7
CASSQEGLNTGELFF	TGTGCCAGCAGCCAAGAGGGCCTGAACACCGGGGAGCTGTTTTTT	15	-	-	TRBV3-1/TRBV3-2	TRBJ2-2
CASSPYGVRDTIYF	TGTGCCAGCTCACCGTACGGGGTCCGGGACACCATATATTTT	14	-	-	TRBV18	TRBJ1-3
CASSLGARGYEQYF	TGTGCCAGCAGCTTGGGAGCCAGGGGATACGAGCAGTACTTC	14	-	once	TRBV5-8	TRBJ2-7
CASSTSRDTQYF	TGTGCCAGCAGCACCTCGAGAGATACGCAGTATTTT	12	-	-	TRBV7-2	TRBJ2-3
CATSREAPQRGFREQFF	TGTGCCACCAGCAGAGAAGCTCCCCAGCGGGGCTTTCGGGAGCAGTTCTTC	17	TRBD2	-	TRBV15	TRBJ2-1
CASSPLGGGTEQFF	TGTGCCAGCAGCCCACTTGGTGGCGGGACTGAGCAGTTCTTC	14	-	-	TRBV14	TRBJ2-1
CASSLPRDRTDTQYF	TGTGCCAGCAGCTTACCGCGGGACCGCACAGATACGCAGTATTTT	15	-	-	TRBV11-2	TRBJ2-3
CASSQDRHRRPLHF	TGTGCCAGCAGCCAAGATCGTCACCGTCGGCCCCTCCACTTT	14	-	-	TRBV3-1/TRBV3-2	TRBJ1-6
CASIDSGTGYEKLFF	TGTGCCAGCATCGACTCTGGGACAGGGTACGAAAAACTGTTTTTT	15	TRBD1	-	TRBV2	TRBJ1-4
CASSIGTGSGEQYF	TGTGCCAGCAGTATTGGGACAGGGTCGGGCGAGCAGTACTTC	14	TRBD1	once	TRBV6-5	TRBJ2-7
CASSYSYSGGGNTIYF	TGTGCCAGCAGTTACTCGTATTCCGGGGGTGGAAACACCATATATTTT	16	-	-	TRBV6-6	TRBJ1-3